This TCR beta chain was documented in a study of blood T cell repertoires in COVID-19. The CDR3 runs to 15 residues. Assay used: immunoSEQ multiplex PCR; TCRdb lists only in-frame clones, some missing. The repertoire holds 200,000 or so clones, with 84% as singletons. The source material was peripheral blood. The genes are TRBV12-1 and TRBJ2-3; the table's TRBD2 call for D was not verified on the DNA. TRBV12-1 corresponds to a pseudogene. This TCR derives from a woman between 70 and 85 years old with active or convalescent COVID-19. As DNA, the CDR3 is TGTGCCAGCAGCTTTGCTGCTAGCAGAGCAGATACGCAGTATTTT. Translation gives CASSFAASRADTQYF.